These 16 T cell receptor beta chains came from one sample sequenced in a study of graft-versus-host responses after intestinal transplantation. Method: immunoSEQ multiplex PCR; TCRdb's copy keeps in-frame clones and lacks some. The table includes tens of thousands of clones, under 90% detected once. Investigators treated the graft tissue so that it released intraepithelial and lamina propria lymphocytes. Material: ileum tissue, obtained 350 to 400 days after transplant. Receptor source: a human patient who received an intestinal transplant, so some T cells may come from the graft donor.

The V and J genes are TRBV21-1 and TRBJ1-6; TRBD1 is the table's D call, not checked against the DNA. TRBV21-1 is a pseudogene locus. The CDR3 spans 17 residues. The CDR3 protein is CASSKGGQSSYNSPLHF. CDR3 nucleotides: TGTGCCAGCAGCAAAGGTGGACAGAGCTCCTATAATTCACCCCTCCACTTT.

As DNA, the CDR3 is TGTGCCAGCAGTCAAAAAGAGACCCAGTACTTC. It codes for CASSQKETQYF. The chain combines TRBV7-9 with TRBJ2-5; D is unclear. There are 11 residues in the CDR3. Trimming took off 6 bases at V and 3 bases at J, with 5 bases between the two ends. The germline gives CDR1 SEHNR, CDR2 FQNEAQ (reference sequence).

This clone showed up just once. V usage is TRBV28 and J usage is TRBJ1-2; 7 positions agree with TRBD1. Germline CDR1 reads MDHEN; CDR2 reads SYDVKM. Trimming took 10 bases from V and 4 from J; bases not matched to a gene: 9. CDR3 length: 13 residues. The CDR3 spells CATGPGTVYGYTF. CDR3 sequence (DNA): TGTGCCACGGGCCCCGGGACAGTCTATGGCTACACCTTC.

The J gene is TRBJ2-7, the V gene TRBV28; D remains unclear. Trimming removed 4 bases from V and 1 base from J, with 8 bases in between. CDR1 and CDR2 (germline): MDHEN, SYDVKM. The CDR3 extends over 13 amino acids. The CDR3 DNA follows: TGTGCCAGCAGTTACGACGGTTCCTACGAGCAGTACTTC. This sequence encodes CASSYDGSYEQYF.

J is TRBJ2-7 and V is TRBV4-1; 7 positions agree with TRBD2. Germline values: CDR1 MGHRA, CDR2 YSYEKL. The CDR3 has 13 amino acids. With V trimmed by 0 bases and J by 5 bases, 1 base remained unmatched. The CDR3: CASSQEGRDEQYF. CDR3 sequence (DNA): TGCGCCAGCAGCCAAGAGGGGAGGGACGAGCAGTACTTC.

V and J are TRBV11-2 and TRBJ2-7; no reliable D call. CDR3 length: 13 residues. V gave up 1 base and J gave up 2 bases, with 6 bases separating them. Germline values: CDR1 SGHAT, CDR2 FQNNGV. DNA of the CDR3: TGTGCCAGCAGCTTAGGTCTGACCTACGAGCAGTACTTC. This gives the protein CASSLGLTYEQYF.

V gene TRBV11-2 combines with J gene TRBJ2-2; TRBD1 or TRBD2 may be the D gene (5 bases each). The length of the CDR3 is 18 residues. Germline loops: CDR1 SGHAT, CDR2 FQNNGV. The V gene lost 1 base and the J gene lost 2 bases, with 17 bases spanning the gap. The CDR3 DNA sequence: TGTGCCAGCAGCTTAGCTCCGGGACGGCTTTCTAACACCGGGGAGCTGTTTTTT. Encoded protein: CASSLAPGRLSNTGELFF.

With respect to this clone: The same CDR3 arises from other DNA sequences in this sample as well. This chain uses TRBV4-1 with TRBJ1-5; 7 nucleotides line up with TRBD1. Trimming removed 4 bases from V and 5 bases from J; junction bases left unmatched: 2. CDR1 and CDR2 (germline): MGHRA, YSYEKL. CDR3 size: 13 residues. CDR3 protein: CASSLTGDQPQHF. CDR3 bases: TGCGCCAGCAGCCTAACAGGGGATCAGCCCCAGCATTTT.

The chain has TRBV27 and TRBJ2-1, with 9 nucleotides matching TRBD2. The CDR3 is made up of 14 amino acids. Per the germline V gene, CDR1 is MNHEY and CDR2 is SMNVEV (reference sequence). Trimming took 2 bases from V and 6 from J; bases not matched to a gene: 2. The DNA of the CDR3 is TGTGCCAGCAGTTTAGCGGGAGGGCCCAATGAGCAGTTCTTC. It is translated as CASSLAGGPNEQFF.

The V and J genes are TRBV7-9 and TRBJ2-3; D unresolved. CDR1 SEHNR and CDR2 FQNEAQ come from the germline V gene (reference sequence). The V and J ends lost 5 bases and 0 bases respectively, with 9 bases between them. This CDR3 is built from 14 residues. For the CDR3, the DNA is TGTGCCAGCAGCCCCCTGTTTAGCACAGATACGCAGTATTTT. Protein: CASSPLFSTDTQYF.

This clone was seen a single time. The chain links TRBV6-5 to TRBJ2-7, with a possible D match to TRBD1 (6 bases). V lost 8 bases, J lost 4 bases, and 12 bases lay in between. The CDR3 is 12 amino acids. Germline V lookup: CDR1 MNHEY, CDR2 SVGAGI. The CDR3 region has the DNA TGTGCCAGCGGGGTGGGGGCTTACGAGCAGTACTTC. Its translation is CASGVGAYEQYF.

In DNA, the CDR3 is TGTGCCAGCAGCTTGGTCTGGACCCCTTACGAGCAGTACTTC. Protein product: CASSLVWTPYEQYF. J is TRBJ2-7 and V is TRBV5-5; D is unclear. Deletions cut 0 bases from V and 4 bases from J, with 11 bases between. Germline CDR1 and CDR2: SGHKS and YYEKEE (reference sequence). The CDR3 runs 14 residues.

The genes are TRBV10-3 and TRBJ2-7; TRBD1 matches at 8 bases. The CDR3 loop spans 14 amino acids. The J segment lost 1 base and the V segment lost 4 bases, leaving 3 bases of the junction unmatched. The germline gives CDR1 ENHRY, CDR2 SYGVKD. CDR3 nucleotides: TGTGCCATCAGTGGTCGGGACAGGTCCTACGAGCAGTACTTC. Protein: CAISGRDRSYEQYF.

The rearrangement uses TRBV9 and TRBJ1-4, with 7 bases matching TRBD1. After removal of 0 bases from V and 7 bases from J, the junction contained 0 bases not matched to a gene. This CDR3 spans 13 amino acids. The germline V gene encodes CDR1 SGDLS and CDR2 YYNGEE. CDR3 DNA: TGTGCCAGCAGCGTAGGACAGGGTGAAAAACTGTTTTTT. It yields the protein CASSVGQGEKLFF.

This clone was recorded a few times. This chain links TRBV5-6 with TRBJ2-5, with D possibly being TRBD2 (6 bases). The CDR3 covers 13 residues. Trimming cost V 6 bases and J 2 bases, with 11 bases left between them. Germline-derived CDR1 and CDR2 are SGHDT and YYEEEE. This CDR3 is CASTAGVQETQYF. CDR3 bases: TGTGCCAGCACAGCGGGTGTTCAAGAGACCCAGTACTTC.

This clone was observed once. The CDR3 protein is CSVAGTDTGELFF. The CDR3 DNA follows: TGCAGCGTCGCAGGGACGGACACCGGGGAGCTGTTTTTT. V usage is TRBV29-1 and J usage is TRBJ2-2, with D possibly called TRBD1 or TRBD2 (5 bases each). The CDR3 totals 13 residues. V lost 6 bases and J lost 3, with 11 bases in between. Germline CDR1 is SQVTM and CDR2 is ANQGSEA.